One sample yielded the 29 T cell receptor beta chains listed below, sequenced in a study of cytomegalovirus exposure and HLA in healthy donors. A multiplex PCR was run with 60 Vbeta primers and 13 Jbeta primers. TCRdb's table, derived via immunoSEQ multiplex PCR, lists solely in-frame clones and lacks some. Seen here are 55,000 or so clones, about four fifths observed once, and the top ten hold 1.4%. The specimen sequenced was PBMCs. These receptors originate from a female donor in good health and CMV-seronegative.

The chain combines TRBV30 with TRBJ1-1; D gene unclear. Trimming removed 1 base at V and 2 bases at J, with 11 bases between. The germline CDR1 and CDR2 sequences are GTSNPN and SVGIG (reference sequence). The CDR3 is 14 residues long. CDR3 residues: CAWSAGQKNTEAFF. CDR3 bases: TGTGCCTGGAGTGCTGGTCAGAAAAACACTGAAGCTTTCTTT. Variable domain in full (rest from reference TRBV30 and TRBJ1-1): SQTIHQWPATLVQPVGSPLSLECTVEGTSNPNLYWYRQAAGRGLQLLFYSVGIGQISSEVPQNLSASRPQDRQFILSSKKLLLSDSGFYLCAWSAGQKNTEAFFGQGTRLTVV.

This sequence joins TRBV7-9 and TRBJ2-7, with D tentatively TRBD2 (6 bases). Germline V gene data show CDR1 as SEHNR and CDR2 as FQNEAQ (reference sequence). V lost 11 bases and J 4 bases, leaving 12 bases between the germline ends. The CDR3 length is 11 residues. In DNA, the CDR3 is TGTGCCGGAGGGCCCATTTACGAGCAGTACTTC. Encoded protein: CAGGPIYEQYF.

Only one count was recorded for this clone. This rearrangement joins TRBV27 to TRBJ1-4; D is possibly TRBD1 (5 bases). There are 15 residues in the CDR3. Germline V gives CDR1 MNHEY, CDR2 SMNVEV (reference sequence). The V and J ends lost 6 bases and 0 bases respectively, with 11 bases between them. The CDR3 region is CASSRDFSTNEKLFF. For the CDR3, the DNA is TGTGCCAGCAGCAGGGACTTCTCAACTAATGAAAAACTGTTTTTT.

The rearrangement uses TRBV29-1 and TRBJ1-1; D may be TRBD1 (6 bases). This CDR3 spans 13 amino acids. Trimming took off 3 bases at V and 2 bases at J, with 10 bases between the two ends. Looked up from germline, CDR1 is SQVTM and CDR2 is ANQGSEA. The CDR3 bases are TGCAGCGTTGATTCAGGGGAAAACACTGAAGCTTTCTTT. This codes for CSVDSGENTEAFF.

The chain has TRBV15 and TRBJ1-2; possible D gene TRBD1, 6 bases. Per germline, CDR1 LNHNV and CDR2 YYDKDF (reference sequence). The CDR3 contains 16 residues. V lost 3 bases and J 0 bases, leaving 14 bases between the germline ends. The CDR3 DNA follows: TGTGCCACCAGCAGGGAAGGACAGCTTACTAACTATGGCTACACCTTC. It codes for CATSREGQLTNYGYTF.

The chain has TRBV28 and TRBJ1-1; no definite D call. CDR1 MDHEN and CDR2 SYDVKM come from the germline V gene. V shed 3 bases and J shed 8 bases, with 13 bases lying between them. This CDR3 spans 13 amino acids. DNA for the CDR3: TGTGCCAGCAGTTTTAGGCCCCCGGGAGAAGCTTTCTTT. It yields the protein CASSFRPPGEAFF. Using reference TRBV28 and TRBJ1-1 for the parts outside the CDR3, the full variable domain is DVKVTQSSRYLVKRTGEKVFLECVQDMDHENMFWYRQDPGLGLRLIYFSYDVKMKEKGDIPEGYSVSREKKERFSLILESASTNQTSMYLCASSFRPPGEAFFGQGTRLTVV.

This chain connects TRBV2 to TRBJ2-7, with D maybe TRBD2 (6 bases). The CDR3 has 12 amino acids. Trimming stripped 8 bases from V and 2 bases from J, with 10 bases between. The germline CDR1 and CDR2 sequences are SNHLY and FYNNEI. The CDR3 sequence: CASRLDTYEQYF. For the CDR3, the DNA is TGTGCCAGCCGACTAGACACCTACGAGCAGTACTTC.

DNA of the CDR3: TGTGCCAGCAAAAGGACACACAGCACAGATACGCAGTATTTT. Protein sequence: CASKRTHSTDTQYF. The J gene is TRBJ2-3, the V gene TRBV6-5; D possibly corresponds to TRBD1 (5 bases). CDR3 length equals 14 residues. Trimming took 7 bases from V and 0 from J, leaving 11 bases between them. Germline V gene sequence: CDR1 MNHEY, CDR2 SVGAGI.

The CDR3 DNA follows: TGTGCCAGCAGCCCGGGAGTGGAAGAGACCCAGTACTTC. Residues: CASSPGVEETQYF. The chain recombines TRBV7-2 with TRBJ2-5; a weak D match, TRBD2 (6 bases). CDR1 and CDR2 from the germline V gene are SGHTA and FQGNSA. The CDR3 is 13 amino acids. V lost 5 bases, J lost 3 bases, and 10 bases lay in between.

This clone was counted between two and nine times. The chain employs TRBV5-1 and TRBJ2-7, with TRBD1 matching 7 bases. J lost 4 bases, V lost 4 bases, and 11 bases had no gene match. This CDR3 has 15 residues. Germline V gene lookup returns CDR1 SGHRS and CDR2 YFSETQ. The CDR3 protein is CASSDRARERYEQYF. As DNA, the CDR3 is TGCGCCAGCAGCGACAGGGCGAGGGAGAGGTACGAGCAGTACTTC.

The chain is built from TRBV6-4 and TRBJ2-2; D uncertain. This CDR3 region has 13 residues. Germline CDR1 reads MRHNA; CDR2 reads SNTAGT. Trimming removed 10 bases from V and 1 base from J, with 10 bases in between. CDR3 nucleotides: TGTGCCACCTCCCCCGGGAACACCGGGGAGCTGTTTTTT. This encodes CATSPGNTGELFF.

The rearrangement joins TRBV19 to TRBJ2-1, with 10 bases aligning to TRBD2. The junction had 12 bases not matched to a gene; V was cut back by 1 base and J by 0 bases. Germline V gives CDR1 LNHDA, CDR2 SQIVND (reference sequence). The CDR3 covers 20 residues. The CDR3, as DNA: TGTGCCAGTAGTATAGTTGGTAGCGGGGGGCGCGCCCGCTCCTACAATGAGCAGTTCTTC. It codes for CASSIVGSGGRARSYNEQFF. The variable domain in full, with the rest retrieved from reference TRBV19 and TRBJ2-1, is DGGITQSPKYLFRKEGQNVTLSCEQNLNHDAMYWYRQDPGQGLRLIYYSQIVNDFQKGDIAEGYSVSREKKESFPLTVTSAQKNPTAFYLCASSIVGSGGRARSYNEQFFGPGTRLTVL.

In its sample, this clone was seen a few times. This chain joins TRBV2 and TRBJ2-6; D gene ambiguous. V lost 6 bases and J lost 1, with 4 bases in between. CDR1 and CDR2 (germline): SNHLY, FYNNEI. The CDR3 contains 13 residues. This CDR3 is CASSESGANVLTF. In nucleotides, the CDR3 is TGTGCCAGCAGCGAGTCTGGGGCCAACGTCCTGACTTTC.

The chain recombines TRBV6-6 with TRBJ2-1, with TRBD2 matching over 12 bases. Trimming at V came to 0 bases and at J to 5 bases, leaving 2 bases not matched to a gene. Germline values: CDR1 MNHNY, CDR2 SVGAGI (reference sequence). CDR3 length: 16 residues. The CDR3 region has the DNA TGTGCCAGCAGTTACTCTCTAGCGGGGGGGGACAATGAGCAGTTCTTC. It specifies CASSYSLAGGDNEQFF.

Comments on this clone: A junction boundary mismatches the germline segment, possibly from a read error. The chain couples TRBV7-7 to TRBJ1-5; 9 bases align to TRBD1. The length of the CDR3 is 18 residues. CDR1 is SSHAT, CDR2 FNYEAQ, per germline (reference sequence). This chain's CDR3 is CASSLPDRGYGRNQPQHF. CDR3 nucleotide sequence: TGTGCTAGCAGCTTACCCGACAGGGGGTATGGTCGCAATCAGCCCCAGCATTTT.

J is TRBJ2-5 and V is TRBV10-3; 7 bases map to TRBD2. The CDR3 has 14 amino acids. Germline values: CDR1 ENHRY, CDR2 SYGVKD. V shed 3 bases, J shed 5 bases, and the junction held 6 bases outside the gene matches. This CDR3 is CAISDRVGGETQYF. Here the CDR3 DNA reads TGTGCCATCAGTGACCGGGTCGGGGGGGAGACCCAGTACTTC.

The chain combines TRBV18 with TRBJ2-4, with 9 bases that match TRBD1. CDR1 KGHSH and CDR2 LQKENI come from the germline V gene. CDR3 length: 15 residues. Germline trimming cut 0 bases from V and 9 bases from J; bases unmatched to any gene: 6. The CDR3 is CASSPPRTGVSIQYF. In DNA form, the CDR3 reads TGTGCCAGCTCACCACCGAGGACAGGGGTGAGCATTCAGTACTTC. Using reference TRBV18 and TRBJ2-4 for the parts outside the CDR3, the full variable domain is NAGVMQNPRHLVRRRGQEARLRCSPMKGHSHVYWYRQLPEEGLKFMVYLQKENIIDESGMPKERFSAEFPKEGPSILRIQQVVRGDSAAYFCASSPPRTGVSIQYFGAGTRLSVL.

The genes are TRBV6-5 and TRBJ1-5, with TRBD1 as a possible D gene (5 bases). Germline lookup yields CDR1 MNHEY and CDR2 SVGAGI. The V end was cut by 5 bases, the J end by 6 bases, with 14 bases between. This CDR3 contains 14 residues. CDR3 coding DNA: TGTGCCAGCAGTGGCCAGGGCAGGAGTCAGCCCCAGCATTTT. Encoded protein: CASSGQGRSQPQHF.

The chain carries TRBV13 and TRBJ1-1; D perhaps matches TRBD1 (5 bases). The CDR3 totals 14 residues. The V and J ends lost 5 bases and 4 bases respectively, with 14 bases between them. The germline gives CDR1 PRHDT, CDR2 FYEKMQ (reference sequence). The CDR3 DNA reads as TGTGCCAGCAGCCTTAGACAGCGGGGCACTGAAGCTTTCTTT. It translates to CASSLRQRGTEAFF.

The rearrangement uses TRBV11-2 and TRBJ1-1; D is perhaps TRBD1 (5 bases). This CDR3 spans 14 amino acids. V was trimmed by 0 bases and J by 7 bases, leaving 12 bases between them. Germline V gives CDR1 SGHAT, CDR2 FQNNGV. In DNA form, the CDR3 reads TGTGCCAGCAGCTTAGAGGGGCAGGGCCATGAAGCTTTCTTT. Translating gives CASSLEGQGHEAFF.

This clone showed up just a few times. The chain joins TRBV19 to TRBJ2-1, with no clear D. This CDR3 spans 11 amino acids. CDR1 LNHDA and CDR2 SQIVND come from the germline V gene (reference sequence). Trimming pared 2 bases from V and 8 bases from J, leaving 4 bases between. This CDR3 reads CASSITHEQFF. CDR3 DNA sequence: TGTGCCAGTAGTATAACTCATGAGCAGTTCTTC.

This sequence joins TRBV19 and TRBJ2-7, with D possibly being TRBD1 (6 bases). The CDR3 runs to 13 residues. Germline-derived CDR1 and CDR2 are LNHDA and SQIVND (reference sequence). V lost 5 bases to trimming and J lost 1 base, with 9 bases between them. CDR3 region: CASSVDRSYEQYF. The CDR3 DNA is TGTGCCAGTAGTGTGGACAGATCCTACGAGCAGTACTTC.

The J gene is TRBJ1-1, the V gene TRBV29-1, with D tentatively TRBD1 (5 bases). The germline CDR1 and CDR2 sequences are SQVTM and ANQGSEA. This CDR3 contains 14 residues. Trimming took off 4 bases at V and 1 base at J, with 13 bases between the two ends. CDR3 sequence (DNA): TGCAGCGTTGGAGTCCAGGGAAGGAACACTGAAGCTTTCTTT. This translates into CSVGVQGRNTEAFF. The full variable domain, rest sourced from reference TRBV29-1 and TRBJ1-1, is SAVISQKPSRDICQRGTSLTIQCQVDSQVTMMFWYRQQPGQSLTLIATANQGSEATYESGFVIDKFPISRPNLTFSTLTVSNMSPEDSSIYLCSVGVQGRNTEAFFGQGTRLTVV.

The chain has TRBV5-1 and TRBJ1-4; TRBD1 aligns across 9 bases. Germline V gene sequence: CDR1 SGHRS, CDR2 YFSETQ. The length of the CDR3 is 14 residues. V lost 1 base, J lost 8 bases, and 3 bases stayed unmatched. This CDR3 is CASSLTGGEEKLFF. The DNA of the CDR3 is TGCGCCAGCAGCTTGACAGGGGGCGAAGAAAAACTGTTTTTT. Looking up the rest from reference TRBV5-1 and TRBJ1-4 gives the full variable domain: KAGVTQTPRYLIKTRGQQVTLSCSPISGHRSVSWYQQTPGQGLQFLFEYFSETQRNKGNFPGRFSGRQFSNSRSEMNVSTLELGDSALYLCASSLTGGEEKLFFGSGTQLSVL.

The rearrangement uses TRBV11-3 and TRBJ2-7; 8 positions agree with TRBD1. The junction had 14 bases not matched to a gene; V was cut back by 4 bases and J by 6 bases. The CDR3 consists of 16 residues. In germline, CDR1 is SGHNT, CDR2 YENEEA. The CDR3 sequence is CASSSEGWTGTSEQYF. Written as DNA, the CDR3 is TGTGCCAGCAGCTCAGAAGGTTGGACAGGGACGAGCGAGCAGTACTTC.

This chain links TRBV11-2 with TRBJ1-1; D possibly corresponds to TRBD1 (5 bases). V gave up 5 bases and J gave up 1 base, with 8 bases separating them. Germline V gives CDR1 SGHAT, CDR2 FQNNGV. CDR3 length: 13 amino acids. CDR3 coding DNA: TGTGCCAGCAGCATCCAGGGGAACACTGAAGCTTTCTTT. Protein product: CASSIQGNTEAFF.

The chain employs TRBV18 and TRBJ1-1; D not certain. Trimming stripped 6 bases from V and 3 bases from J, with 11 bases between. CDR1 and CDR2 from the germline V gene are KGHSH and LQKENI. The CDR3 has 13 residues. CDR3 nucleotide sequence: TGTGCCAGCTCCTTGGTGGGCTACACTGAAGCTTTCTTT. Its translation: CASSLVGYTEAFF. Full variable domain (outside the CDR3, taken from reference TRBV18 and TRBJ1-1): NAGVMQNPRHLVRRRGQEARLRCSPMKGHSHVYWYRQLPEEGLKFMVYLQKENIIDESGMPKERFSAEFPKEGPSILRIQQVVRGDSAAYFCASSLVGYTEAFFGQGTRLTVV.

This chain uses TRBV4-3 with TRBJ1-1, with a tentative D call TRBD1 (6 bases). The CDR3 runs to 14 residues. Trimming removed 2 bases from V and 7 bases from J, with 14 bases in between. Germline values: CDR1 LGHNA, CDR2 YSLEER. In DNA, the CDR3 is TGCGCCAGCAGCCAATCGGACAGAGGTGATGAAGCTTTCTTT. Residues: CASSQSDRGDEAFF.

The rearrangement links TRBV4-2 to TRBJ2-7; 8 bases fit TRBD2. The ends lost 4 bases at V and 6 bases at J; junction bases unmatched: 14. The CDR3 runs 16 residues. CDR1 and CDR2 from the germline V gene are LGHNA and YNFKEQ. The CDR3 DNA reads as TGTGCCAGCAGCCTAAAGGGGGGTAGCGGGGAGGTCGAGCAGTACTTC. Protein product: CASSLKGGSGEVEQYF.